The source of this T cell receptor (beta chain) is a study of shared clonotypes between healthy human individuals. Study in general: Sampling drew on donors who were a couple of women and three men aged 18 to 49. Per-donor plates numbered three CD4 naive, three CD4 memory, two CD8 naive and one CD8 memory.

Findings of the study overall: Sampling involved blood alone; tissue repertoires likely differ.

Profiling relied on immunoSEQ multiplex PCR, and the TCRdb table lists in-frame clones only, not all of them. This sample has 2 million to 2.5 million clones, with approximately 93% found just once. Notes on this clone: Its antigen is not known.

This receptor was identified in a man between 18 and 29 years old in good health. Some clones in this sample may be carry-over from other donors' samples. The sequenced material came from naive CD4+ T cells from PBMCs. The sample's subset: CD45RA+ positively selected.

CDR3 amino acids: CASSIRGGQGSHEQYF. In nucleotides, the CDR3 is TGTGCCAGTAGTATACGTGGAGGACAGGGCTCGCACGAGCAGTACTTC. This chain connects TRBV19 to TRBJ2-7; 8 positions match TRBD1. The trim removed 2 bases at V and 5 bases at J, leaving 11 bases unmatched. Germline CDR1 LNHDA, CDR2 SQIVND (reference sequence). The CDR3 totals 16 residues.